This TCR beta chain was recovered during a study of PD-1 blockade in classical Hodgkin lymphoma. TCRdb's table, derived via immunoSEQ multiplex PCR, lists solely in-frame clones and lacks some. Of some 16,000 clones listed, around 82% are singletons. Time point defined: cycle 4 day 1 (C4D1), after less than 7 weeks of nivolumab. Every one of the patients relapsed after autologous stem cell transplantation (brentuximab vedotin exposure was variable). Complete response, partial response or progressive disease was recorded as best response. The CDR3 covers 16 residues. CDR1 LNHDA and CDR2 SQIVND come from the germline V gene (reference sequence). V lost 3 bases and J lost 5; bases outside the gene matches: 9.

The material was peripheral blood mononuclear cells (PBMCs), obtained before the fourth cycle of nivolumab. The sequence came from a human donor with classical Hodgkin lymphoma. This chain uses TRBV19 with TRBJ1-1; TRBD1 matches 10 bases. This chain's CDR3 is CASSIKGGTGDTEAFF. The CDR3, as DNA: TGTGCCAGTAGTATTAAGGGCGGGACAGGGGATACTGAAGCTTTCTTT.